A selection of T cell receptor beta chains follows, all from one sample in a study of beta chain features in type 1 diabetes. Profiling relied on immunoSEQ multiplex PCR, and the TCRdb table lists in-frame clones only, not all of them. The sample carries 680,000 or so clones, about an eighth recorded once. The sample comprised naive CD4+ T cells from blood. The receptors originated from a man between 18 and 29 years old with type 1 diabetes. The CDR3 runs from the conserved cysteine through the conserved F or W. Each record gives: clone size, D gene, J gene, V gene, CDR3 protein, CDR3 DNA. A D gene is named only where the DNA matches it firmly. Rows give clone size only sometimes, using once, few, many, or a class for an expanded clone.

clone size: few; D gene: NA; J gene: TRBJ2-5; V gene: TRBV28; CDR3 protein: CASSLGGRGQETQYF; CDR3 DNA: TGTGCCAGCAGCCTGGGGGGACGCGGCCAAGAGACCCAGTACTTC
clone size: NA; D gene: NA; J gene: TRBJ2-3; V gene: TRBV29-1; CDR3 protein: CSVEDRGNGPSTDTQYF; CDR3 DNA: TGCAGCGTTGAAGATAGGGGGAACGGGCCTAGCACAGATACGCAGTATTTT
clone size: few; D gene: NA; J gene: TRBJ2-1; V gene: TRBV7-6; CDR3 protein: CASSLAAGDEQFF; CDR3 DNA: TGTGCCAGCAGCTTAGCGGCTGGGGATGAGCAGTTCTTC
clone size: few; D gene: NA; J gene: TRBJ2-5; V gene: TRBV6-5; CDR3 protein: CASSYEGPQETQYF; CDR3 DNA: TGTGCCAGCAGTTACGAGGGGCCGCAAGAGACCCAGTACTTC
clone size: NA; D gene: NA; J gene: TRBJ1-2; V gene: TRBV6-5; CDR3 protein: CASSYGGLNYGYTF; CDR3 DNA: TGTGCCAGCAGTTACGGGGGACTGAACTATGGCTACACCTTC
clone size: few; D gene: NA; J gene: TRBJ2-5; V gene: TRBV5-5; CDR3 protein: CASSFGGGETQYF; CDR3 DNA: TGTGCCAGCAGCTTTGGGGGAGGAGAGACCCAGTACTTC
clone size: NA; D gene: TRBD1; J gene: TRBJ2-3; V gene: TRBV7-3; CDR3 protein: CASSLGQATDTQYF; CDR3 DNA: TGTGCCAGCAGCCTCGGACAGGCTACAGATACGCAGTATTTT
clone size: NA; D gene: NA; J gene: TRBJ2-1; V gene: TRBV27; CDR3 protein: CASSLRPQVGSMYEQFF; CDR3 DNA: TGTGCCAGCAGTCTCCGACCACAGGTTGGATCTATGTATGAGCAGTTCTTC
clone size: NA; D gene: NA; J gene: TRBJ1-6; V gene: TRBV5-1; CDR3 protein: CASSLYQGENSPLHF; CDR3 DNA: TGCGCCAGCAGCTTGTATCAGGGAGAGAATTCACCCCTCCACTTT
clone size: NA; D gene: NA; J gene: TRBJ1-4; V gene: TRBV30; CDR3 protein: CAWSPSLGNTNEKLFF; CDR3 DNA: TGTGCCTGGAGCCCTTCGTTAGGGAACACTAATGAAAAACTGTTTTTT
clone size: few; D gene: TRBD1; J gene: TRBJ1-2; V gene: TRBV30; CDR3 protein: CAWSESQGFYGYTF; CDR3 DNA: TGTGCCTGGAGTGAGTCACAGGGGTTCTATGGCTACACCTTC
clone size: NA; D gene: NA; J gene: TRBJ1-6; V gene: TRBV2; CDR3 protein: CASSAGRGASPLHF; CDR3 DNA: TGTGCCAGCAGTGCTGGTAGGGGCGCTTCACCCCTCCACTTT
clone size: NA; D gene: NA; J gene: TRBJ2-3; V gene: TRBV20-1; CDR3 protein: CSARVDTQYF; CDR3 DNA: TGCAGTGCTAGAGTGGATACGCAGTATTTT
clone size: few; D gene: NA; J gene: TRBJ2-5; V gene: TRBV5-1; CDR3 protein: CASSSGRQGETQYF; CDR3 DNA: TGCGCCAGCAGCTCAGGACGTCAGGGAGAGACCCAGTACTTC
clone size: NA; D gene: NA; J gene: TRBJ2-5; V gene: TRBV10-3; CDR3 protein: CAISGRGGGETQYF; CDR3 DNA: TGTGCCATCAGTGGTCGGGGAGGAGGAGAGACCCAGTACTTC
clone size: NA; D gene: NA; J gene: TRBJ1-1; V gene: TRBV18; CDR3 protein: CASSPQNTEAFF; CDR3 DNA: TGTGCCAGCTCACCGCAGAACACTGAAGCTTTCTTT
clone size: NA; D gene: NA; J gene: TRBJ1-1; V gene: TRBV18; CDR3 protein: CASSPPSRTNTEAFF; CDR3 DNA: TGTGCCAGCTCACCACCTTCTAGAACGAACACTGAAGCTTTCTTT
clone size: few; D gene: NA; J gene: TRBJ2-2; V gene: TRBV21-1; CDR3 protein: CASSPDDLNTGELFF; CDR3 DNA: TGTGCCAGCAGCCCTGACGATTTGAACACCGGGGAGCTGTTTTTT
clone size: few; D gene: TRBD1; J gene: TRBJ1-5; V gene: TRBV19; CDR3 protein: CASNPGGGNQPQHF; CDR3 DNA: TGTGCCAGTAACCCAGGGGGCGGCAATCAGCCCCAGCATTTT
clone size: few; D gene: NA; J gene: TRBJ2-6; V gene: TRBV30; CDR3 protein: CAWSRSRLNSGANVLTF; CDR3 DNA: TGTGCCTGGAGTAGATCCCGCCTCAACTCTGGGGCCAACGTCCTGACTTTC
clone size: few; D gene: NA; J gene: TRBJ2-7; V gene: TRBV7-2; CDR3 protein: CASRGGQLPYEQYF; CDR3 DNA: TGTGCCAGCAGGGGGGGACAGCTTCCCTACGAGCAGTACTTC
clone size: few; D gene: NA; J gene: TRBJ1-5; V gene: TRBV6-5; CDR3 protein: CASSSQGNQPQHF; CDR3 DNA: TGTGCCAGCAGTTCCCAAGGGAATCAGCCCCAGCATTTT